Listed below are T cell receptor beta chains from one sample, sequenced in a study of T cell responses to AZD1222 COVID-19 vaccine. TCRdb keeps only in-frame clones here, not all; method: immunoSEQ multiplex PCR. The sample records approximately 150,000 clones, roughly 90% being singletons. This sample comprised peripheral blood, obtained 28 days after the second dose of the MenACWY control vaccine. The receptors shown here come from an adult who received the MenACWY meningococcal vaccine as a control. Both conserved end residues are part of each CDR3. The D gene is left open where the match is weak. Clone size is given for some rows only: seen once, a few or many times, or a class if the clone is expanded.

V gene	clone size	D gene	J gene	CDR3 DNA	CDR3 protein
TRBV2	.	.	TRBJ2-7	TGTGCCAGCAGTGACTCAGGGGGGGCCTACGAGCAGTACTTC	CASSDSGGAYEQYF
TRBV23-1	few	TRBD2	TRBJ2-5	TGCGCCAGCAGTCACCCCTGGCGGGCGGGGGAAGAGACCCAGTACTTC	CASSHPWRAGEETQYF
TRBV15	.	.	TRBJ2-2	TGTGCCACCAGCAGAGATTCCGGGTTTGGCACCGGGGAGCTGTTTTTT	CATSRDSGFGTGELFF
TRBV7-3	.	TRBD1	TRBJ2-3	TGTGCCAGCAGCTTAAGCGGACAGGCATACACAGATACGCAGTATTTT	CASSLSGQAYTDTQYF
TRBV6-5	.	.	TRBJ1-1	TGTGCCAGCAGTTACGCGGGGGTCACTGAAGCTTTCTTT	CASSYAGVTEAFF
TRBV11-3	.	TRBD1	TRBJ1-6	TGTGCCAGCAGCATTCTTCAGGGGGCCGGTAATTCACCCCTCCACTTT	CASSILQGAGNSPLHF
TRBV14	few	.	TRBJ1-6	TGTGCCAGCAGCCAAGCGGACTATTCAAGCTATAATTCACCCCTCCACTTT	CASSQADYSSYNSPLHF
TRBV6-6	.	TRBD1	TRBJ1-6	TGTGCCAGCAGTTCGGACAGGAATTCACCCCTCCACTTT	CASSSDRNSPLHF
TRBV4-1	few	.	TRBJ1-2	TGCGCCAGCAGCCAAGAGTTCTCAGGTTCCGGCTACACCTTC	CASSQEFSGSGYTF
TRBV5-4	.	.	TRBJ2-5	TGTGCCAGCAGCTTAAGAGAGACCCAGTACTTC	CASSLRETQYF
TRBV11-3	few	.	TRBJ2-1	TGTGCCAGCAGCTTTGACAATGAGCAGTTCTTC	CASSFDNEQFF